This TCR beta chain originates from a study of vaccination effects on CD4 cells after COVID-19. Study as a whole: Two doses of either BNT162b2 or mRNA-1273 were given to each participant. Two convalescent pre-vaccine samples were taken 142 and 148 days post-diagnosis. Study conclusions and caveats: New vaccine-induced clones were the main type among post-vaccine spike-reactive clones in convalescents.

Isolating CD4+ T cells followed ten to eleven days of culture. It was on days 3 and 7 that half the medium was replaced with IL-2 medium. Here immunoSEQ multiplex PCR was the method, and the copy in TCRdb shows in-frame clones only, minus some. The sample has approximately 45,000 clones, approximately 81% seen once. On this clone itself: Its specificity is not known.

CDR1 and CDR2 (germline): PRHDT, FYEKMQ (reference sequence). V was cut by 5 bases and J by 0 bases, with 11 bases left in between. There are 15 residues in the CDR3. The sequence was obtained from a human donor who had a prior SARS-CoV-2 infection. This material consisted of CD4+ T cells from PBMCs cultured without peptide, taken before COVID-19 vaccination. This chain connects TRBV13 to TRBJ1-5; a weak D match, TRBD1 (5 bases). CDR3 DNA sequence: TGTGCCAGCAGCCGGGGCAGGTATAGCAATCAGCCCCAGCATTTT. Translation gives CASSRGRYSNQPQHF.